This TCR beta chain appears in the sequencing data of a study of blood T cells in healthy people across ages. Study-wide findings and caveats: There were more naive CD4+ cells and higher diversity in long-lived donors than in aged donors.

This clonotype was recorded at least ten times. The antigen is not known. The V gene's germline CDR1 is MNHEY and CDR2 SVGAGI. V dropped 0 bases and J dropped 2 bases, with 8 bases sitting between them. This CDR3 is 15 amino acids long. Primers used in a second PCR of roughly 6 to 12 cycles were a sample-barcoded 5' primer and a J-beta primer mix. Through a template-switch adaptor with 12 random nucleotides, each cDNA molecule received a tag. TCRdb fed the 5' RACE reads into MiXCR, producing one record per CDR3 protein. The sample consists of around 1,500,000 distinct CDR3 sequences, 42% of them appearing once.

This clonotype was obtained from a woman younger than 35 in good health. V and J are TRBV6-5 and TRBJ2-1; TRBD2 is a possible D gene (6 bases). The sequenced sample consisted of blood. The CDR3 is CASSYSGGTYNEQFF. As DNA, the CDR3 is TGTGCCAGCAGTTACTCGGGCGGGACCTACAATGAGCAGTTCTTC.